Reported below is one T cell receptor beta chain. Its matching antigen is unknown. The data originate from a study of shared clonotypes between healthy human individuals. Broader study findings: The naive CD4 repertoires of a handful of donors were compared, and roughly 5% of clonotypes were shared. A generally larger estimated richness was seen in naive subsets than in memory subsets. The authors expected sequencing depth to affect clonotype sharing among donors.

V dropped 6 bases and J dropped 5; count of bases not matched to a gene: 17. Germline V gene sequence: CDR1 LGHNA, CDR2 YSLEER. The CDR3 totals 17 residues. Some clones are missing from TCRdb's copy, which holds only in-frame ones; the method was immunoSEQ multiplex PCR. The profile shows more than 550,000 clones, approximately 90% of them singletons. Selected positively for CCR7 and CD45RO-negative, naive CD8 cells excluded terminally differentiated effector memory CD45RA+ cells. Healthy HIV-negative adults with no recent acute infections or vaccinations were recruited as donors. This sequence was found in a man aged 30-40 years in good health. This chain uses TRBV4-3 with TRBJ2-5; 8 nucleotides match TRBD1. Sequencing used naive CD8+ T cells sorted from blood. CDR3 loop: CASSPRARAGGRETQYF. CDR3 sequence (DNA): TGCGCCAGCAGTCCAAGGGCTAGAGCAGGGGGCAGGGAGACCCAGTACTTC.